The rows below give T cell receptor beta chains drawn from one sample of a study of cytomegalovirus exposure and HLA in healthy donors. Here immunoSEQ multiplex PCR was the method, and the copy in TCRdb shows in-frame clones only, minus some. The sample carries 150,000 to 200,000 clones, 87% recorded once. The sequenced sample consisted of PBMCs. The receptors shown here come from a boy under 10 years old in good health and CMV-seronegative. The CDR3 runs from the conserved cysteine through the conserved F or W. Fields, in order: clone size, V gene, J gene, D gene, CDR3 protein, CDR3 DNA. D genes are given only for firm matches. Size is stated for part of the rows, as once, few or many counts, or as a class when the clone is expanded.

clone_size: -; v_call: TRBV19; j_call: TRBJ1-1; d_call: -; cdr3_aa: CASSITANTEAFF; cdr3_nt: TGTGCCAGTAGTATCACAGCGAACACTGAAGCTTTCTTT
clone_size: -; v_call: TRBV5-1; j_call: TRBJ1-1; d_call: -; cdr3_aa: CASTRGAGVFPNTEAFF; cdr3_nt: TGCGCCAGCACCCGAGGGGCAGGGGTATTTCCGAACACTGAAGCTTTCTTT
clone_size: -; v_call: TRBV6-1; j_call: TRBJ2-1; d_call: -; cdr3_aa: CASLDAGVYNEQFF; cdr3_nt: TGTGCCAGCCTCGACGCCGGGGTTTACAATGAGCAGTTCTTC
clone_size: -; v_call: TRBV19; j_call: TRBJ1-1; d_call: -; cdr3_aa: CASRARNTEAFF; cdr3_nt: TGTGCCAGTAGGGCTCGGAACACTGAAGCTTTCTTT
clone_size: -; v_call: TRBV5-8; j_call: TRBJ1-4; d_call: TRBD1; cdr3_aa: CASSLGGGGGGEKLFF; cdr3_nt: TGTGCCAGCAGCTTGGGAGGGGGCGGCGGAGGAGAAAAACTGTTTTTT
clone_size: once; v_call: TRBV7-6; j_call: TRBJ2-1; d_call: TRBD1; cdr3_aa: CASSLAGQGNNEQFF; cdr3_nt: TGTGCCAGCAGCTTAGCGGGACAGGGAAATAATGAGCAGTTCTTC
clone_size: -; v_call: TRBV5-1; j_call: TRBJ2-5; d_call: TRBD2; cdr3_aa: CASSGPLAGKQETQYF; cdr3_nt: TGCGCCAGCAGCGGACCTCTAGCGGGCAAACAAGAGACCCAGTACTTC
clone_size: -; v_call: TRBV6-1; j_call: TRBJ2-7; d_call: -; cdr3_aa: CAGGTTGYEQYF; cdr3_nt: TGTGCCGGAGGAACTACGGGCTACGAGCAGTACTTC
clone_size: -; v_call: TRBV28; j_call: TRBJ2-3; d_call: TRBD2; cdr3_aa: CASSPGLAGATTDTQYF; cdr3_nt: TGTGCCAGCAGTCCTGGACTAGCGGGAGCCACCACAGATACGCAGTATTTT
clone_size: -; v_call: TRBV27; j_call: TRBJ1-5; d_call: TRBD1; cdr3_aa: CASSLASQGIGNQPQHF; cdr3_nt: TGTGCCAGCAGCTTAGCATCACAGGGGATAGGCAATCAGCCCCAGCATTTT
clone_size: few; v_call: TRBV30; j_call: TRBJ2-7; d_call: TRBD1; cdr3_aa: CAWSTGQGLSYEQYF; cdr3_nt: TGTGCCTGGAGCACCGGACAGGGCCTCTCCTACGAGCAGTACTTC
clone_size: -; v_call: TRBV5-1; j_call: TRBJ2-5; d_call: TRBD1; cdr3_aa: CASSRDSGETQYF; cdr3_nt: TGCGCCAGCAGCCGGGACAGCGGAGAGACCCAGTACTTC
clone_size: -; v_call: TRBV7-3; j_call: TRBJ1-3; d_call: -; cdr3_aa: CASIGPRAGPYSGNTIYF; cdr3_nt: TGTGCCAGCATCGGGCCCCGGGCGGGCCCTTACTCTGGAAACACCATATATTTT
clone_size: -; v_call: TRBV6-1; j_call: TRBJ2-1; d_call: -; cdr3_aa: CASSPDQDSQQFF; cdr3_nt: TGTGCCAGCAGCCCCGACCAGGACTCACAGCAGTTCTTC
clone_size: -; v_call: TRBV7-6; j_call: TRBJ2-5; d_call: TRBD2; cdr3_aa: CASSGGLAANIQETQYF; cdr3_nt: TGTGCCAGCAGCGGAGGACTAGCGGCGAATATTCAAGAGACCCAGTACTTC
clone_size: once; v_call: TRBV7-2; j_call: TRBJ1-5; d_call: -; cdr3_aa: CASSTPPQPQHF; cdr3_nt: TGTGCCAGCAGCACTCCCCCCCAGCCCCAGCATTTT
clone_size: -; v_call: TRBV25-1; j_call: TRBJ2-1; d_call: TRBD1; cdr3_aa: CASSEQGDNEQFF; cdr3_nt: TGTGCCAGCAGTGAACAGGGGGACAATGAGCAGTTCTTC
clone_size: -; v_call: TRBV7-3; j_call: TRBJ2-2; d_call: -; cdr3_aa: CASSLKGDTGELFF; cdr3_nt: TGTGCCAGCAGCTTAAAAGGGGACACCGGGGAGCTGTTTTTT
clone_size: -; v_call: TRBV29-1; j_call: TRBJ1-1; d_call: -; cdr3_aa: CSVGQENTEAFF; cdr3_nt: TGCAGCGTTGGGCAGGAGAACACTGAAGCTTTCTTT
clone_size: once; v_call: TRBV10-3; j_call: TRBJ2-7; d_call: TRBD1; cdr3_aa: CAMGQGVHEQYF; cdr3_nt: TGTGCCATGGGACAGGGGGTCCACGAGCAGTACTTC
clone_size: -; v_call: TRBV27; j_call: TRBJ2-1; d_call: TRBD2; cdr3_aa: CASSRIAGGPGNEQFF; cdr3_nt: TGTGCCAGCAGTCGTATAGCGGGGGGGCCGGGAAATGAGCAGTTCTTC
clone_size: -; v_call: TRBV18; j_call: TRBJ2-3; d_call: TRBD2; cdr3_aa: CASSPLMPSGGSGDTQYF; cdr3_nt: TGTGCCAGCTCACCACTGATGCCTAGCGGGGGGTCAGGGGATACGCAGTATTTT
clone_size: -; v_call: TRBV21-1; j_call: TRBJ1-5; d_call: -; cdr3_aa: CASRPRPRTNSNQPQHF; cdr3_nt: TGTGCCAGCCGCCCGCGACCTAGGACTAACAGCAATCAGCCCCAGCATTTT
clone_size: once; v_call: TRBV12-5; j_call: TRBJ2-7; d_call: -; cdr3_aa: CASSVGNEQYF; cdr3_nt: TGTGCTAGTTCAGTCGGGAACGAGCAGTACTTC
clone_size: -; v_call: TRBV5-1; j_call: TRBJ2-7; d_call: -; cdr3_aa: CASSPSGVAESYEQYF; cdr3_nt: TGCGCCAGCAGCCCCTCCGGGGTAGCGGAATCCTACGAGCAGTACTTC
clone_size: -; v_call: TRBV4-1; j_call: TRBJ1-2; d_call: TRBD1; cdr3_aa: CASSQGGQGAVWGYTF; cdr3_nt: TGCGCCAGCAGCCAAGGTGGACAGGGAGCCGTCTGGGGCTACACCTTC